This T cell receptor beta chain was recovered during a study of shared clonotypes between healthy human individuals. In the naive CD8 group, cells lacked CD45RO and were positively selected for CCR7, so terminally differentiated effector memory CD45RA+ cells were left out. V was pared by 10 bases and J by 0 bases, with 16 bases between. The CDR3 has 15 amino acids. Germline V lookup: CDR1 SNHLY, CDR2 FYNNEI. Deep-level running was used for the assay. TCRdb's table, derived via immunoSEQ multiplex PCR, lists solely in-frame clones and lacks some. This table has over 2,000,000 clones, about 94% appearing once.

The sequence came from a man younger than 30 in good health. Some clones in this sample may be carry-over from other donors' samples. The sample taken for sequencing was naive CD8+ T cells from PBMCs. The chain carries TRBV2 and TRBJ1-3, with a weak D call TRBD1 (6 bases). In DNA form, the CDR3 reads TGTGCCACTCCCGGGGACAAAAGCTCTGGAAACACCATATATTTT. Protein product: CATPGDKSSGNTIYF.